Each of the 9 T cell receptor beta chains below was sequenced from the same sample in a study of human T cells and chemical hapten exposure. One entry per CDR3 protein results from TCRdb running MiXCR on the RACE reads. The table has 150,000 to 200,000 distinct CDR3 sequences, around a quarter seen once. The sample's time point: patch test 3, about 24 weeks after DPC sensitization. Specified treatment: therapeutic diphenylcyclopropenone sensitization with weekly scalp DPC. This specimen was whole blood, taken in connection with sensitization to the hapten diphenylcyclopropenone (DPC). The receptors come from a woman aged 18-35 years with alopecia areata. Some clones in this sample may be carry-over from other donors' samples.

V and J are TRBV7-9 and TRBJ1-1, with D uncertain. The germline V gene encodes CDR1 SEHNR and CDR2 FQNEAQ (reference sequence). CDR3 length: 14 residues. V lost 3 bases and J lost 2, with 10 bases in between. DNA of the CDR3: TGTGCCAGCAGCTTGACCGGGTCTAACACTGAAGCTTTCTTT. This codes for CASSLTGSNTEAFF.

This clonotype was found a few times. CDR3 DNA sequence: TGTGCCAGCAGCACTAGACAGGGGGCTTTGAACACTGAAGCTTTCTTT. It yields the protein CASSTRQGALNTEAFF. This chain joins TRBV12-3 or TRBV12-4 and TRBJ1-1; 10 bases are shared with TRBD1. The CDR3 consists of 16 residues. The V gene end was trimmed by 6 bases and the J gene end by 0 bases; junction bases not matched to a gene: 7.

As for this clonotype: The junction differs from germline at one of its ends, possibly a read error. The rearrangement uses TRBV20-1 and TRBJ1-5; 10 bases agree with TRBD1. This CDR3 contains 15 residues. CDR1 is DFQATT, CDR2 SNEGSKA, per germline (reference sequence). CDR3 sequence: CSARQGAGRNQPQHF. The CDR3 nucleotides are TGCAGCGCTAGACAGGGGGCCGGACGCAATCAGCCCCAGCATTTT.

This clonotype came up a few times. The chain joins TRBV20-1 to TRBJ1-2; TRBD1 agrees at 8 bases. Trimming cost V 3 bases and J 4 bases; bases outside gene matches: 4. There are 13 residues in the CDR3. Germline V gene lookup returns CDR1 DFQATT and CDR2 SNEGSKA (reference sequence). This CDR3 is CSARVTGGYGYTF. The CDR3 bases are TGCAGTGCTAGGGTTACAGGGGGCTATGGCTACACCTTC.

This clonotype was detected a few times. V and J are TRBV9 and TRBJ2-2, with D hard to call. Trimming shortened V by 6 bases and J by 8 bases, and 8 bases separated the two germline ends. This CDR3 region has 11 residues. Germline V lookup: CDR1 SGDLS, CDR2 YYNGEE. CDR3 loop: CASKGSGELFF. The CDR3 DNA follows: TGTGCCAGCAAAGGTTCTGGGGAGCTGTTTTTT. Full variable domain (outside the CDR3, taken from reference TRBV9 and TRBJ2-2): DSGVTQTPKHLITATGQRVTLRCSPRSGDLSVYWYQQSLDQGLQFLIQYYNGEERAKGNILERFSAQQFPDLHSELNLSSLELGDSALYFCASKGSGELFFGEGSRLTVL.

This clonotype has just a few counts. The chain employs TRBV5-6 and TRBJ2-1; D is perhaps TRBD2 (6 bases). The V gene lost 3 bases and the J gene lost 9 bases, with 10 bases spanning the gap. Germline-derived CDR1 and CDR2 are SGHDT and YYEEEE. This CDR3 has 12 residues. CDR3: CASSSRSGEQFF. CDR3 in DNA: TGTGCCAGCAGCTCACGTAGCGGTGAGCAGTTCTTC.

The J gene is TRBJ1-6, the V gene TRBV6-2 or TRBV6-3; the match to TRBD1 covers 12 bases. Per germline, CDR1 MNHEY and CDR2 SVGEGT. Unmatched junction bases numbered 3, after V lost 5 bases and J lost 10 bases. The CDR3 runs 14 residues. The CDR3 loop is CASSPGTGGSPLHF. In DNA, the CDR3 is TGTGCCAGCAGTCCCGGGACAGGGGGCTCACCCCTCCACTTT.

The rearrangement links TRBV25-1 to TRBJ2-7; TRBD2 is a possible D gene (5 bases). Trimming took 4 bases from V and 6 from J, leaving 13 bases between them. The V gene's germline CDR1 is MGHDK and CDR2 SYGVNS. CDR3 length equals 13 residues. The CDR3 bases are TGTGCCAGCAGTGGGGTAAGGGCGGGCGAGCAGTACTTC. Residues: CASSGVRAGEQYF.

CDR3 DNA sequence: TGTGCCAGCAGTTTAAACCGGGCCGCGAATGAGCAGTTCTTC. As protein: CASSLNRAANEQFF. The V call is TRBV12-3 or TRBV12-4, the J call TRBJ2-1; D uncertain. The CDR3 consists of 14 residues. Trimming took 2 bases from V and 7 from J, leaving 12 bases between them.